Listed here are 27 T cell receptor beta chains from one sample, sequenced in a study of blood T cells in healthy people across ages. A J-beta primer mix and a sample-barcoded 5' primer were used in a second PCR of roughly 6 to 12 cycles. TCRdb passed the 5' RACE reads through MiXCR, listing each CDR3 protein once. The repertoire holds about 1.6 million distinct CDR3 sequences, with 30% to 40% as singletons. The sequenced material came from blood. The origin of the receptors is a young woman in good health.

This clonotype appeared a few times. V usage is TRBV6-2 or TRBV6-3 and J usage is TRBJ2-7; 9 positions match TRBD2. Germline assignment: CDR1 MNHEY and CDR2 SVGEGT. Losses at the gene ends were 6 bases for V and 4 bases for J; bases not matched to a gene: 13. The CDR3 consists of 16 residues. CDR3 in DNA: TGTGCCAGCAGGCCCGGGGTAGCGGGGGAACTTTACGAGCAGTACTTC. This sequence encodes CASRPGVAGELYEQYF.

The chain joins TRBV7-3 to TRBJ2-3; 7 positions agree with TRBD2. The CDR3 spans 15 residues. V trimming: 3 bases; J trimming: 4 bases; junction bases outside the gene matches: 7. Germline V gives CDR1 SGHTA, CDR2 FQGTGA. CDR3 sequence reads: CASSLTSRRADTQYF. The CDR3 DNA follows: TGTGCCAGCAGCTTGACTAGCAGGAGGGCAGATACGCAGTATTTT.

CDR3 residues: CSARDSSGTDTQYF. DNA for the CDR3: TGCAGTGCTAGAGACTCTAGCGGCACAGATACGCAGTATTTT. This chain joins TRBV20-1 and TRBJ2-3, with D perhaps TRBD2 (6 bases). In germline, CDR1 is DFQATT, CDR2 SNEGSKA (reference sequence). This CDR3 contains 14 residues. Trimming removed 0 bases at V and 1 base at J, with 8 bases between.

The chain carries TRBV6-6 and TRBJ2-5; TRBD2 is a possible D gene (5 bases). The CDR3 runs to 16 residues. Trimming took 6 bases from V and 0 from J, leaving 17 bases between them. The germline CDR1 and CDR2 sequences are MNHNY and SVGAGI (reference sequence). The CDR3 here is CASSPGQRTYQETQYF. CDR3 sequence (DNA): TGTGCCAGCAGCCCCGGGCAGCGGACGTACCAAGAGACCCAGTACTTC.

The chain employs TRBV6-2 or TRBV6-3 and TRBJ2-5; 7 bases match TRBD1. Germline CDR1 reads MNHEY; CDR2 reads SVGEGT. This CDR3 region has 16 residues. J gave up 0 bases and V 7 bases, and 11 bases lay outside the gene matches. The CDR3 nucleotides read TGTGCCAGCACCCGAGGCAGGGGGTCGTACCAAGAGACCCAGTACTTC. It yields the protein CASTRGRGSYQETQYF.

The chain uses TRBV10-3 and TRBJ2-1; 8 nucleotides line up with TRBD2. Germline CDR1 reads ENHRY; CDR2 reads SYGVKD. The CDR3 loop spans 14 amino acids. V was pared by 8 bases and J by 5 bases, with 8 bases of the junction left unmatched. The CDR3 DNA sequence: TGTGCCATCGAGGGGGGACTAGTTAACAATGAGCAGTTCTTC. This gives the protein CAIEGGLVNNEQFF.

The CDR3 here is CAISPGTRDYNEQFF. The CDR3 region has the DNA TGTGCCATCAGTCCTGGGACTAGGGACTACAATGAGCAGTTCTTC. V is TRBV10-3 and J is TRBJ2-1; 8 bases line up with TRBD2. This CDR3 is built from 15 residues. V shed 5 bases and J 3 bases; nucleotides not matched to a gene: 6. Looked up from germline, CDR1 is ENHRY and CDR2 is SYGVKD.

The J gene is TRBJ2-5, the V gene TRBV18; D is uncertain. V was clipped by 2 bases and J by 5 bases, with 12 bases between them. CDR3 length: 14 residues. CDR1 is KGHSH and CDR2 is LQKENI in the germline V gene. The CDR3 DNA sequence: TGTGCCAGCTCACCAATAAGTTCTGGCGAGACCCAGTACTTC. This translates into CASSPISSGETQYF.

The V call is TRBV20-1, the J call TRBJ2-2; D may be TRBD1 (6 bases). Germline CDR1 DFQATT, CDR2 SNEGSKA (reference sequence). With 2 bases removed from V and 1 base from J, the gap between germline ends came to 8 bases. There are 14 residues in the CDR3. The CDR3 is CSARSQGNTGELFF. As DNA, the CDR3 is TGCAGTGCTAGATCACAGGGGAACACCGGGGAGCTGTTTTTT.

This clonotype was seen more than once but under ten times. The genes are TRBV28 and TRBJ2-1, with D perhaps being TRBD1 or TRBD2 (6 bases each). Germline V gene sequence: CDR1 MDHEN, CDR2 SYDVKM. V gave up 6 bases and J gave up 7 bases, with 16 bases separating them. This CDR3 comprises 14 residues. The CDR3 protein is CASRHGGLGNEQFF. CDR3 sequence (DNA): TGTGCCAGCAGACATGGGGGGCTCGGTAATGAGCAGTTCTTC.

Only a few counts were recorded for this clonotype. The J gene is TRBJ2-7, the V gene TRBV21-1; no check of the table's D call, TRBD2, against the DNA was made. TRBV21-1 is classified as a pseudogene. CDR3 size: 15 residues. CDR3 residues: CASTVASGRGGEQYF. The CDR3 DNA reads TGTGCCAGCACCGTTGCCTCTGGGCGGGGGGGGGAGCAGTACTTC.

At least ten counts were recorded for this clonotype. This chain connects TRBV7-9 to TRBJ2-7; no reliable D call. Germline V gives CDR1 SEHNR, CDR2 FQNEAQ (reference sequence). The CDR3 extends over 13 amino acids. V was pared by 3 bases and J by 4 bases, with 10 bases between. The CDR3 sequence is CASSLWAGYEQYF. DNA for the CDR3: TGTGCCAGCAGCTTGTGGGCTGGGTACGAGCAGTACTTC.

The chain recombines TRBV6-1 with TRBJ1-6; the D is unclear. This CDR3 region has 13 residues. Germline CDR1 MNHNS, CDR2 SASEGT. Trimming pared 8 bases from V and 8 bases from J, leaving 13 bases between. The CDR3 sequence is CASVAGSHSPLHF. CDR3 sequence (DNA): TGTGCCAGCGTGGCGGGGTCTCATTCACCCCTCCACTTT.

As concerns this clonotype: One end of the junction does not line up with germline, which may come from a read error. V gene TRBV18 combines with J gene TRBJ2-5; D not certain. This CDR3 comprises 11 residues. Germline V gives CDR1 KGHSH, CDR2 LQKENI. CDR3 residues: CTSSPDETQYF. The CDR3 DNA sequence: TGTACCAGCTCACCTGACGAGACCCAGTACTTC.

The chain couples TRBV20-1 to TRBJ2-1; no reliable D call. Deletions cut 0 bases from V and 6 bases from J, with 15 bases between. The CDR3 extends over 15 amino acids. Per germline, CDR1 DFQATT and CDR2 SNEGSKA (reference sequence). The CDR3 DNA is TGCAGTGCTAGAGATTGGTCGGTATCAGGCAATGAGCAGTTCTTC. It encodes CSARDWSVSGNEQFF.

Details on this clonotype: Likely a read error: the CDR3 ends without its conserved phenylalanine or tryptophan. The chain links TRBV7-2 to TRBJ2-1, with unresolved D. The CDR3 consists of 14 residues. V was cut by 1 base and J by 2 bases, with 6 bases left in between. From germline, CDR1 is SGHTA and CDR2 FQGNSA. CDR3 nucleotides: TGTGCCAGCAGCTTAGGGCGGACCTACAATGAGCAGTTCATC. Its protein product is CASSLGRTYNEQFI.

This clonotype was observed many times. The chain has TRBV18 and TRBJ2-3; 8 bases line up with TRBD2. CDR3 length equals 18 residues. Germline V lookup: CDR1 KGHSH, CDR2 LQKENI. Trimming took 1 base from V and 8 from J; bases not matched to a gene: 17. This CDR3 reads CASSPRESGSSSRSTQYF. The DNA for the CDR3 is TGTGCCAGCTCACCACGGGAGAGCGGGAGCTCGTCTCGGAGTACGCAGTATTTT.

The V call is TRBV3-1, the J call TRBJ2-1, with 10 bases lining up with TRBD2. V lost 4 bases and J lost 4; bases outside the gene matches: 10. This CDR3 is 17 amino acids long. The germline gives CDR1 LGHDT, CDR2 YNNKEL (reference sequence). CDR3 nucleotide sequence: TGTGCCAGCAGCCGAGACGTCCTAGCGGGAGTATACAATGAGCAGTTCTTC. Its protein product is CASSRDVLAGVYNEQFF.

The rearrangement uses TRBV9 and TRBJ1-4; no firm D call. Germline V CDR1 and CDR2: SGDLS, YYNGEE. The length of the CDR3 is 10 residues. The V end lost 8 bases, the J end lost 6 bases, and 5 bases lay between the germline ends. This CDR3 is CARPDEKLFF. For the CDR3, the DNA is TGTGCCAGACCAGATGAAAAACTGTTTTTT.

The table lists this clonotype with a few counts. The rearrangement uses TRBV9 and TRBJ1-2; TRBD1 is a possible D gene (5 bases). V lost 0 bases to trimming and J lost 3 bases, with 21 bases between them. CDR3 length: 18 residues. Germline CDR1 SGDLS, CDR2 YYNGEE. This CDR3 is CASSVAPNRQTADYGYTF. The CDR3 DNA reads as TGTGCCAGCAGCGTAGCTCCGAATCGACAGACCGCGGACTATGGCTACACCTTC.

In this sample, this clonotype turned up many times. The CDR3 sequence: CSASGGSYNEQFF. CDR3 bases: TGCAGTGCCAGCGGCGGGTCCTACAATGAGCAGTTCTTC. The gene calls are TRBV20-1 and TRBJ2-1, with TRBD2 as a possible D gene (5 bases). This CDR3 has 13 amino acids. Trimming removed 6 bases at V and 1 base at J, with 10 bases between. In germline, CDR1 is DFQATT, CDR2 SNEGSKA (reference sequence).

The DNA for the CDR3 is TGTGCCAGCAGCAGGTGGACTAGCCCCCAAGAGACCCAGTACTTC. Translating gives CASSRWTSPQETQYF. The V and J genes are TRBV9 and TRBJ2-5; 8 nucleotides line up with TRBD2. V lost 4 bases and J lost 1; bases outside the gene matches: 6. Germline CDR1 and CDR2: SGDLS and YYNGEE. This CDR3 is 15 amino acids long.

This chain connects TRBV5-1 to TRBJ2-5, with 7 bases lining up with TRBD2. Germline CDR1 SGHRS, CDR2 YFSETQ. V lost 0 bases and J lost 11; bases outside the gene matches: 16. CDR3 length: 16 amino acids. This chain's CDR3 is CASSLGPGTTTYVQYF. The CDR3 coding sequence is TGCGCCAGCAGCTTGGGGCCAGGGACTACCACCTACGTGCAGTACTTC.

The sample holds many counts of this clonotype. The V call is TRBV4-1, the J call TRBJ2-7; D possibly matches TRBD1 or TRBD2 (5 bases each). Trimming took 0 bases from V and 5 from J, leaving 8 bases between them. Looked up from germline, CDR1 is MGHRA and CDR2 is YSYEKL. This CDR3 comprises 13 residues. In DNA, the CDR3 is TGCGCCAGCAGCCAAGATCGAGGGGACGAGCAGTACTTC. Encoded protein: CASSQDRGDEQYF.

The table lists this clonotype with a few counts. The chain employs TRBV20-1 and TRBJ2-1; D not resolved. This CDR3 spans 15 amino acids. V lost 0 bases and J lost 0, with 9 bases in between. The germline V gene has CDR1 DFQATT and CDR2 SNEGSKA (reference sequence). CDR3 DNA sequence: TGCAGTGCTAGAGATGGGATGAGCTCCTACAATGAGCAGTTCTTC. It specifies CSARDGMSSYNEQFF.

The chain uses TRBV9 and TRBJ2-1; D may be TRBD1 or TRBD2 (6 bases each). V gave up 0 bases and J gave up 0 bases, with 13 bases separating them. The length of the CDR3 is 17 residues. The V gene's germline CDR1 is SGDLS and CDR2 YYNGEE. The CDR3 nucleotides are TGTGCCAGCAGCGTAGGAGGGGGGCGGGACTCCTACAATGAGCAGTTCTTC. Amino acids: CASSVGGGRDSYNEQFF.

There are a few counts of this clonotype. The V and J genes are TRBV29-1 and TRBJ2-5; tentatively, D is TRBD1 or TRBD2 (5 bases each). This CDR3 spans 16 amino acids. Germline V gene sequence: CDR1 SQVTM, CDR2 ANQGSEA. V gave up 4 bases and J gave up 4 bases, with 22 bases separating them. CDR3 sequence (DNA): TGCAGCGTTGCCCAAAGGGGTCGGGGAAAGATAGAGACCCAGTACTTC. It yields the protein CSVAQRGRGKIETQYF.